These 18 T cell receptor beta chains were sequenced from one sample in a study of T cell changes during pregnancy in multiple sclerosis. Sequencing was performed with immunoSEQ multiplex PCR; in TCRdb, only in-frame clones are kept and a portion is missing. Of about 41,000 clones in the sample, approximately 91% are singletons; the top ten hold 5.5% to 8%. The sequencing here drew on CD8+ T cells from peripheral blood mononuclear cells, taken in the third trimester of pregnancy. The receptors shown here come from a female donor with multiple sclerosis, enrolled in a pregnancy study.

The V call is TRBV6-4, the J call TRBJ2-2, with D possibly TRBD1 on 6 matching bases. The CDR3 length is 14 residues. V lost 6 bases to trimming and J lost 3 bases, with 11 bases between them. CDR1 is MRHNA and CDR2 is SNTAGT in the germline V gene. CDR3 sequence reads: CASRAGTYTGELFF. The CDR3 DNA sequence: TGTGCCAGCAGAGCTGGGACATACACCGGGGAGCTGTTTTTT.

This clone was observed a handful of times. The chain links TRBV29-1 to TRBJ1-1; D not resolved. CDR1 and CDR2 (germline): SQVTM, ANQGSEA. The germline V and J ends were trimmed by 3 bases and 0 bases, with 8 bases remaining between them. There are 13 residues in the CDR3. The CDR3 coding sequence is TGCAGCGTTGAGGAGGAAATGAACACTGAAGCTTTCTTT. It specifies CSVEEEMNTEAFF.

The chain links TRBV4-1 to TRBJ1-6; 8 bases are shared with TRBD1. CDR1 MGHRA and CDR2 YSYEKL come from the germline V gene. With V trimmed by 4 bases and J by 10 bases, 15 bases remained unmatched. This CDR3 region has 17 residues. CDR3 amino acids: CASSLWGETGGGSPLHF. DNA of the CDR3: TGCGCCAGCAGCCTCTGGGGAGAAACAGGGGGGGGATCACCCCTCCACTTT.

J is TRBJ2-7 and V is TRBV5-6, with 11 bases identical to TRBD2. The V gene end was trimmed by 4 bases and the J gene end by 5 bases; junction bases not matched to a gene: 5. This CDR3 comprises 14 residues. Per germline, CDR1 SGHDT and CDR2 YYEEEE. In DNA form, the CDR3 reads TGTGCCAGCAGCGTTGGACTAGCGGGCCACGAGCAGTACTTC. It codes for CASSVGLAGHEQYF.

The chain couples TRBV9 to TRBJ2-2; a possible D gene is TRBD1 (5 bases). V was clipped by 0 bases and J by 6 bases, with 6 bases between them. From germline, CDR1 is SGDLS and CDR2 YYNGEE. The CDR3 length is 13 residues. The CDR3 DNA is TGTGCCAGCAGCGTAGAAGGGGCCGGGGAGCTGTTTTTT. Translating it yields CASSVEGAGELFF.

The chain joins TRBV7-9 to TRBJ1-2; D is undetermined. In germline, CDR1 is SEHNR, CDR2 FQNEAQ (reference sequence). V was clipped by 4 bases and J by 0 bases, with 9 bases between them. This CDR3 spans 14 amino acids. The CDR3: CASSSTFTNYGYTF. The CDR3 DNA reads TGTGCCAGCAGCTCGACATTTACTAACTATGGCTACACCTTC.

V and J are TRBV5-1 and TRBJ2-3; TRBD2 agrees at 14 bases. The CDR3 is made up of 15 amino acids. Germline trimming cut 4 bases from V and 5 bases from J; bases unmatched to any gene: 3. Germline V lookup: CDR1 SGHRS, CDR2 YFSETQ. CDR3 in amino acids: CASSQGLAGGDTQYF. CDR3 coding DNA: TGCGCCAGCAGCCAAGGACTAGCGGGGGGAGATACGCAGTATTTT.

The V and J genes are TRBV23-1 and TRBJ1-6; perhaps TRBD1 as D (5 bases). TRBV23-1 is an ORF for which the function is uncertain. The CDR3 extends over 17 amino acids. V lost 1 base and J 9 bases, leaving 19 bases between the germline ends. The CDR3 DNA is TGCGCCAGCAGTCAATGGGGCCGGGCATCCACCGGTTCACCCCTCCACTTT. Its protein product is CASSQWGRASTGSPLHF.

The rearrangement links TRBV2 to TRBJ2-7, with TRBD2 identical over 10 bases. The CDR3 is made up of 15 amino acids. V lost 8 bases and J lost 0; bases outside the gene matches: 7. Germline CDR1 is SNHLY and CDR2 is FYNNEI. The CDR3 loop is CASEGLAGDSYEQYF. CDR3 bases: TGTGCCAGCGAGGGGCTAGCGGGAGACTCCTACGAGCAGTACTTC.

The chain employs TRBV4-3 and TRBJ2-5; D might be TRBD1 (6 bases). The CDR3 totals 15 residues. V lost 1 base and J lost 1, with 10 bases in between. CDR1 is LGHNA and CDR2 is YSLEER in the germline V gene. The CDR3 region has the DNA TGCGCCAGCAGCCAAGCAACAGGGTTCCAAGAGACCCAGTACTTC. Encoded protein: CASSQATGFQETQYF.

CDR3 sequence reads: CAWSQRNGGGYTF. The DNA of the CDR3 is TGTGCCTGGAGTCAGAGGAACGGAGGGGGCTACACCTTC. The chain combines TRBV30 with TRBJ1-2; D not resolved. Germline-derived CDR1 and CDR2 are GTSNPN and SVGIG (reference sequence). The CDR3 covers 13 residues. Trimming left V 2 bases short and J 8 bases short, with 15 bases between.

V is TRBV27 and J is TRBJ1-2, with 8 bases aligning to TRBD1. The CDR3 sequence is 14 residues long. The germline CDR1 and CDR2 sequences are MNHEY and SMNVEV (reference sequence). Germline trimming cut 5 bases from V and 4 bases from J; bases unmatched to any gene: 6. CDR3 nucleotide sequence: TGTGCCAGCAGTCTAGAAGGACAGGGCTATGGCTACACCTTC. Amino acids: CASSLEGQGYGYTF.

The chain combines TRBV5-1 with TRBJ2-1; possibly TRBD1 for D (5 bases). CDR1 and CDR2 from the germline V gene are SGHRS and YFSETQ. This CDR3 spans 13 amino acids. V gave up 4 bases and J gave up 4 bases, with 9 bases separating them. The CDR3 sequence is CASSGAGYNEQFF. CDR3 bases: TGCGCCAGCAGCGGGGCCGGGTACAATGAGCAGTTCTTC.

This rearrangement joins TRBV19 to TRBJ2-1, with D maybe TRBD1 (5 bases). This CDR3 contains 14 residues. Germline V CDR1 and CDR2: LNHDA, SQIVND (reference sequence). V lost 4 bases, J lost 4 bases, and 11 bases lay in between. Here the CDR3 DNA reads TGTGCCAGTAGTAATCAGGGATTTTACAATGAGCAGTTCTTC. Protein product: CASSNQGFYNEQFF.

This chain links TRBV29-1 with TRBJ1-2, with 11 positions matching TRBD1. CDR1 and CDR2 from the germline V gene are SQVTM and ANQGSEA. Unmatched junction bases numbered 17, after V lost 0 bases and J lost 8 bases. The CDR3 contains 18 residues. CDR3 coding DNA: TGCAGCGTTGAAGACTTTGGGCACGGGACAGGGGGGAGGAGAGGCTACACCTTC. This codes for CSVEDFGHGTGGRRGYTF.

The rearrangement joins TRBV27 to TRBJ2-7; possible D gene TRBD1, 6 bases. CDR3 length: 15 amino acids. Between the trimmed V and J ends, which lost 0 bases and 1 base, there was a span of 10 bases. Looked up from germline, CDR1 is MNHEY and CDR2 is SMNVEV (reference sequence). The CDR3 region is CASSLSKGVSYEQYF. In nucleotides, the CDR3 is TGTGCCAGCAGTTTATCGAAGGGGGTTTCCTACGAGCAGTACTTC.

The J gene is TRBJ2-3, the V gene TRBV11-1; TRBD2 agrees at 8 bases. The CDR3 loop spans 16 amino acids. Germline V gene sequence: CDR1 SGHAT, CDR2 FQDESV (reference sequence). Unmatched junction bases numbered 6, after V lost 0 bases and J lost 4 bases. CDR3 in DNA: TGTGCCAGCAGCTTAGCGCGGACTAGCATCTCAGATACGCAGTATTTT. Translating gives CASSLARTSISDTQYF.

This chain joins TRBV6-4 and TRBJ2-3; 8 bases agree with TRBD2. Germline CDR1 and CDR2: MRHNA and SNTAGT. This CDR3 comprises 15 residues. V gave up 4 bases and J gave up 0 bases; unmatched junction bases: 3. The CDR3 loop is CASSAIAGSTDTQYF. The CDR3 region has the DNA TGTGCCAGCAGTGCAATAGCGGGGAGCACAGATACGCAGTATTTT.